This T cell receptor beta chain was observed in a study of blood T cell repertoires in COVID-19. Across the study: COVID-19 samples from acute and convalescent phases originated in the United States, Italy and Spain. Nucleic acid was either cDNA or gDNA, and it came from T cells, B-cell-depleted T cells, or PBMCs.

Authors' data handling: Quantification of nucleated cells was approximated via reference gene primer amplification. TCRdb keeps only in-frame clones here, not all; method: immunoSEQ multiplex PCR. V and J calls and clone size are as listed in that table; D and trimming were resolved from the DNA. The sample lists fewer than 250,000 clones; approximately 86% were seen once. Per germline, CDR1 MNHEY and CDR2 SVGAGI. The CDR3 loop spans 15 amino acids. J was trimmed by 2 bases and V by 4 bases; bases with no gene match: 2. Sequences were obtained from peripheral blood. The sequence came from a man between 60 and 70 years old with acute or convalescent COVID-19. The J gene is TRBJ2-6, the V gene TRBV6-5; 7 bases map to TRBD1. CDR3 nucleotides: TGTGCCAGCAGTTCGACAGGGACTGGGGCCAACGTCCTGACTTTC. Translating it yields CASSSTGTGANVLTF.